A selection of T cell receptor beta chains follows, all from one sample in a study of T cell changes during pregnancy in multiple sclerosis. Libraries were prepared by immunoSEQ multiplex PCR; TCRdb keeps only in-frame clonotypes and omits some of them. The repertoire holds 65,000 to 75,000 clones, with 85% to 95% as singletons. The specimen comprised CD8+ T cells from peripheral blood mononuclear cells, sampled in the third trimester of pregnancy. The receptors were sampled from a female donor in good health, enrolled as a control in a pregnancy study. CDR3s include the opening cysteine and the closing phenylalanine or tryptophan.

v_call: TRBV27; j_call: TRBJ1-2; cdr3_aa: CASSLLGTGGYGYTF
v_call: TRBV30; j_call: TRBJ2-1; cdr3_aa: CAWSPDSSGGNEQFF
v_call: TRBV13; j_call: TRBJ2-7; cdr3_aa: CASSPGLAGSYEQYF
v_call: TRBV5-1; j_call: TRBJ2-7; cdr3_aa: CASSLRGPSVSHEQYF
v_call: TRBV5-1; j_call: TRBJ2-1; cdr3_aa: CASSSVELSYNEQFF
v_call: TRBV7-6; j_call: TRBJ2-1; cdr3_aa: CASMSAGGLAYNEQFF
v_call: TRBV5-6; j_call: TRBJ1-1; cdr3_aa: CASSRSSMNTEAFF
v_call: TRBV5-1; j_call: TRBJ1-4; cdr3_aa: CASSLGPVSGRQGVVLTNEKLFF
v_call: TRBV11-2; j_call: TRBJ1-2; cdr3_aa: CASSPRTGNYGYTF
v_call: TRBV9; j_call: TRBJ2-3; cdr3_aa: CASSVEGQGATDTQYF
v_call: TRBV5-5; j_call: TRBJ2-5; cdr3_aa: CASSQTGHTTETQYF
v_call: TRBV6-1; j_call: TRBJ2-1; cdr3_aa: CASSESHGGADEQFF
v_call: TRBV19; j_call: TRBJ1-5; cdr3_aa: CASQRGSRQPQHF
v_call: TRBV30; j_call: TRBJ2-1; cdr3_aa: CARRGVYNEQFF
v_call: TRBV7-2; j_call: TRBJ1-4; cdr3_aa: CASSGTGRRTGEKLFF
v_call: TRBV13; j_call: TRBJ1-1; cdr3_aa: CASSVDRGANTEAFF
v_call: TRBV5-8; j_call: TRBJ2-5; cdr3_aa: CASSLEREETQYF